The clone carrying this TCR beta chain was observed once. The CDR3 covers 13 residues. Trimming removed 7 bases from V and 5 bases from J, with 13 bases in between. Per germline, CDR1 SNHLY and CDR2 FYNNEI. The data derive from a study of control samples from healthy donors and cancer patients. Sequenced by immunoSEQ multiplex PCR; TCRdb stores in-frame clones only, minus some. The sample carries 130,000 or so clones, around 87% recorded once. This chain links TRBV2 with TRBJ2-3; D might be TRBD2 (5 bases). The sequencing input was blood. This sequence originates from a man aged 55 to 70 in good health. The CDR3 loop is CASNWNRGDTQYF. The DNA for the CDR3 is TGTGCCAGCAATTGGAACCGGGGAGATACGCAGTATTTT.